The 2 T cell receptor beta chains reported below all come from one sample, sequenced in a study of blood T cells in healthy people across ages. The authors ran a second PCR of roughly 6 to 12 cycles using a sample-barcoded 5' primer and a J-beta primer mix. From the 5' RACE reads, TCRdb called clonotypes with MiXCR, one entry per CDR3 protein. The sample consists of some 1,500,000 distinct CDR3 sequences, approximately 39% of them appearing once. Sequencing was carried out using blood. These receptors all come from a woman between 18 and 29 years old in good health.

The V and J genes are TRBV2 and TRBJ2-3; 11 bases are a match to TRBD2. With V trimmed by 9 bases and J by 6 bases, 8 bases remained unmatched. The germline V gene encodes CDR1 SNHLY and CDR2 FYNNEI. The CDR3 contains 14 residues. CDR3 sequence: CARPLAGGEDTQYF. CDR3 DNA sequence: TGTGCCAGGCCCCTAGCGGGGGGAGAGGATACGCAGTATTTT. Full variable domain (remainder filled in from reference TRBV2 and TRBJ2-3): EPEVTQTPSHQVTQMGQEVILRCVPISNHLYFYWYRQILGQKVEFLVSFYNNEISEKSEIFDDQFSVERPDGSNFTLKIRSTKLEDSAMYFCARPLAGGEDTQYFGPGTRLTVL.

This clonotype came up many times. J is TRBJ2-7 and V is TRBV12-3 or TRBV12-4; no clear D. This CDR3 spans 12 amino acids. The V and J ends lost 5 bases and 4 bases respectively, with 9 bases between them. CDR3 region: CASSPQFYEQYF. The CDR3, as DNA: TGTGCCAGCAGTCCCCAGTTTTACGAGCAGTACTTC.